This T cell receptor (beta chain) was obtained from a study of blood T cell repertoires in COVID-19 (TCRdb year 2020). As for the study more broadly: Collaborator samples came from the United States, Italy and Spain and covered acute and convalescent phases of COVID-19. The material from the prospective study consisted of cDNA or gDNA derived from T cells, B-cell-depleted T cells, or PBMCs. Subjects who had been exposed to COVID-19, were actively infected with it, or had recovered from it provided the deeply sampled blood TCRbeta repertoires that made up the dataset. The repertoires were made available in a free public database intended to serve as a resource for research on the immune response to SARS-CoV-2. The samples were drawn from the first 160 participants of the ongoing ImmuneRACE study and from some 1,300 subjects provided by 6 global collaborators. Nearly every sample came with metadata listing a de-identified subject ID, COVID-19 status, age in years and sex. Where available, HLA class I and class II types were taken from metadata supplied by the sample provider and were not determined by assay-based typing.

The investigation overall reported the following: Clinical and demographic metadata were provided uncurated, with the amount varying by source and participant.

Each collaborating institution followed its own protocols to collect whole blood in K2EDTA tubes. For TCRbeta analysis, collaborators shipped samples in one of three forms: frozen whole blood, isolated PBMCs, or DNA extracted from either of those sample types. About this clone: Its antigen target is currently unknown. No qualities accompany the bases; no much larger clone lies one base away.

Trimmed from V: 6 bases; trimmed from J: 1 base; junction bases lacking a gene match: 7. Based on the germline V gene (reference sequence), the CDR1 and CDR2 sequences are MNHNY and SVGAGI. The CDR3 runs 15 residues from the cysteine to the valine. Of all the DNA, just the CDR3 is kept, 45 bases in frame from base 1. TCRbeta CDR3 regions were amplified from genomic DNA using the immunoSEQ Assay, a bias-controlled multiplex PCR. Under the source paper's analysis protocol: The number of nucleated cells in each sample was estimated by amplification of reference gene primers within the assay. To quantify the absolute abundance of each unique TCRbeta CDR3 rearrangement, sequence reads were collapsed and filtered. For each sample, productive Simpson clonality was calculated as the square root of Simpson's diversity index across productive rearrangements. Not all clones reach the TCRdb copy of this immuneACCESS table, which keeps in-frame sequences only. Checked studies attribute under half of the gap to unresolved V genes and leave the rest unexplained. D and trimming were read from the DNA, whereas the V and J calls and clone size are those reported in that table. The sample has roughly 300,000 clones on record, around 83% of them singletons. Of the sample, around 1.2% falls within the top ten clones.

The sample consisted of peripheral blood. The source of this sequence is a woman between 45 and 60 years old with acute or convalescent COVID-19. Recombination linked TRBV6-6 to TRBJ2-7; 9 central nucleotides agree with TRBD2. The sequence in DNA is TGTGCCAGCAGATCGCCGGCGGGGGGGTCCTACGAGCAGTACGTC. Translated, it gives CASRSPAGGSYEQYV.